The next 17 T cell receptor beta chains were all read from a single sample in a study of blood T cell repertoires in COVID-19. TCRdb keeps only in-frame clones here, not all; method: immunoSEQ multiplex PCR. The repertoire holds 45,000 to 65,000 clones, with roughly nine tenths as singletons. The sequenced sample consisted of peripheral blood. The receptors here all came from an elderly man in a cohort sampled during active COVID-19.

As DNA, the CDR3 is TGCGCCAGCAGCTCAAATAGCGGGAGAACCCAGTACTTC. Protein product: CASSSNSGRTQYF. V is TRBV5-1 and J is TRBJ2-5, with TRBD2 identical over 9 bases. Losses at the gene ends were 3 bases for V and 8 bases for J; bases not matched to a gene: 5. Germline values: CDR1 SGHRS, CDR2 YFSETQ. The CDR3 covers 13 residues.

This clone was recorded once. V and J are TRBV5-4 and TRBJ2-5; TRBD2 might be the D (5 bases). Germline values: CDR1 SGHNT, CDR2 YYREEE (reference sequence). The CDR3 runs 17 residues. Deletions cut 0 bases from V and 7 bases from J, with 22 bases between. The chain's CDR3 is CASSLAGRLANLGTQYF. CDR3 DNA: TGTGCCAGCAGCTTGGCCGGGCGGCTAGCCAACCTTGGGACCCAGTACTTC. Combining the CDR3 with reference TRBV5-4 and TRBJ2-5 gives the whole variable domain ETGVTQSPTHLIKTRGQQVTLRCSSQSGHNTVSWYQQALGQGPQFIFQYYREEENGRGNFPPRFSGLQFPNYSSELNVNALELDDSALYLCASSLAGRLANLGTQYFGPGTRLLVL.

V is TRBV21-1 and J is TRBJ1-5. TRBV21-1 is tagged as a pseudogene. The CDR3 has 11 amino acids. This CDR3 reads CASREAQPQHF. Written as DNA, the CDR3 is TGTGCCAGCAGGGAGGCCCAACCCCAGCATTTT.

CDR3 loop: CASMGTGRGSPLHF. In DNA form, the CDR3 reads TGTGCCAGTATGGGGACAGGACGGGGATCACCCCTCCACTTT. The chain carries TRBV19 and TRBJ1-6; 8 positions agree with TRBD1. The CDR3 length is 14 residues. Germline trimming cut 7 bases from V and 10 bases from J; bases unmatched to any gene: 9. Germline lookup yields CDR1 LNHDA and CDR2 SQIVND (reference sequence).

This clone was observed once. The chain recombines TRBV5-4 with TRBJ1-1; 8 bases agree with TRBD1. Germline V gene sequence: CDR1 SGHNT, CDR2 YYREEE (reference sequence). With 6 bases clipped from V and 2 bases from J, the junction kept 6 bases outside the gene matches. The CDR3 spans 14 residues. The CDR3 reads CASKSGGYNTEAFF. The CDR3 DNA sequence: TGTGCCAGCAAGTCAGGGGGCTACAACACTGAAGCTTTCTTT.

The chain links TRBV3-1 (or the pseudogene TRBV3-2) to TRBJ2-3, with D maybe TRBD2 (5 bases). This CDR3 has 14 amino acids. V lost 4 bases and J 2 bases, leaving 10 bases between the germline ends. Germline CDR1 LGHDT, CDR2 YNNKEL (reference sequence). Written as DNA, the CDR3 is TGTGCCAGCAGCCCCGGGATAGCCACAGATACGCAGTATTTT. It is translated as CASSPGIATDTQYF.

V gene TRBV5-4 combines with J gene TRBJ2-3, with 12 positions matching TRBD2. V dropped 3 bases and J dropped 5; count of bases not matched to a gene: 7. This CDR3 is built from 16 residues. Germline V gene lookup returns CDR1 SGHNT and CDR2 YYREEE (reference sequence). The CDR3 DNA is TGTGCCAGCAGCTCCGAGACTAGCGGGGGAGGAGATACGCAGTATTTT. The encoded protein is CASSSETSGGGDTQYF.

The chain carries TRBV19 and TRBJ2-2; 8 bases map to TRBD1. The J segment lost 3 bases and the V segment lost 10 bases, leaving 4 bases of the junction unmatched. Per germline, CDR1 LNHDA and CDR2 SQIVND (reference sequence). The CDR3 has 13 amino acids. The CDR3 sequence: CATTGGYTGELFF. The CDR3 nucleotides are TGTGCCACCACAGGGGGGTACACCGGGGAGCTGTTTTTT.

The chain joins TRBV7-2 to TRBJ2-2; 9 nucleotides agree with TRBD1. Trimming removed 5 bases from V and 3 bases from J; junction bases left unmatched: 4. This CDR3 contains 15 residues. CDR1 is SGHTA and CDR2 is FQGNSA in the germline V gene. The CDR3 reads CASSPRDRDTGELFF. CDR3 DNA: TGTGCCAGCAGCCCGCGGGACAGGGACACCGGGGAGCTGTTTTTT.

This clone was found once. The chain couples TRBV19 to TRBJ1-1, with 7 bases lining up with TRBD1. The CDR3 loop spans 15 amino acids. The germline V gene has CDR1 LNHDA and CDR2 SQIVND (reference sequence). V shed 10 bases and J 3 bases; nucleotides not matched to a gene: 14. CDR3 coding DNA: TGTGCCACTAATAAGTGGTACAGGGGCCACACTGAAGCTTTCTTT. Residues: CATNKWYRGHTEAFF.

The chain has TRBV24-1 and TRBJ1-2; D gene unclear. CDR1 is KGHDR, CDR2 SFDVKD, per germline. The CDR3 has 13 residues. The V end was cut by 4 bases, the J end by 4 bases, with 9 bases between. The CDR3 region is CATSESGGYGYTF. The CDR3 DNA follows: TGTGCCACCAGTGAGTCGGGTGGCTATGGCTACACCTTC.

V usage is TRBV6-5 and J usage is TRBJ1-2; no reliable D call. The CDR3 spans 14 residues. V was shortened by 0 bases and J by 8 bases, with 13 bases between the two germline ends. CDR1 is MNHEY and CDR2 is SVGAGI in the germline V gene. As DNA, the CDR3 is TGTGCCAGCAGTTACTCCTTCGGGAATAACGGCTACACCTTC. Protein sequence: CASSYSFGNNGYTF.

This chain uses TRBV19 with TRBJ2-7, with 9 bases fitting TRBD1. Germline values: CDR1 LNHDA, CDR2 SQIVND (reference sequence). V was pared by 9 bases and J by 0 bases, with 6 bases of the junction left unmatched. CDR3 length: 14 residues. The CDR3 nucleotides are TGTGCCAGCCGGACAGGGGCGGACTCCTACGAGCAGTACTTC. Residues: CASRTGADSYEQYF.

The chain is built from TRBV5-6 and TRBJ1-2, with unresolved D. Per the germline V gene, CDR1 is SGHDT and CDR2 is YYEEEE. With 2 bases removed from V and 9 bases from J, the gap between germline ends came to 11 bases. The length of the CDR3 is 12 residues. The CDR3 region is CASSLRGRRYTF. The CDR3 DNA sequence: TGTGCCAGCAGCTTAAGAGGGAGGCGCTACACCTTC.

The CDR3 sequence is CASTPGQPVVGGYTF. The CDR3 DNA sequence: TGTGCCAGCACCCCAGGACAGCCTGTGGTAGGTGGCTACACCTTC. J is TRBJ1-2 and V is TRBV6-2 or TRBV6-3; D might be TRBD1 (6 bases). The V and J ends lost 7 bases and 7 bases respectively, with 22 bases between them. Germline CDR1 reads MNHEY; CDR2 reads SVGEGT. This CDR3 contains 15 residues.

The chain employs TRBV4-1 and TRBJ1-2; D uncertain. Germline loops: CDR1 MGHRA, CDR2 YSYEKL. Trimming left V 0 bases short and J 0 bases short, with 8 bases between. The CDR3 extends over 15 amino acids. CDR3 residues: CASSQEVAANYGYTF. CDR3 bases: TGCGCCAGCAGCCAAGAAGTTGCAGCTAACTATGGCTACACCTTC.

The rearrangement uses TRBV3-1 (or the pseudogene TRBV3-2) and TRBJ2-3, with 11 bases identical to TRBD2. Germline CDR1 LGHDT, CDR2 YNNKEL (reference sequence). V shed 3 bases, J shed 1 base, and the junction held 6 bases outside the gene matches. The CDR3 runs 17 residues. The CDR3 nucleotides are TGTGCCAGCAGCCACCGACTAGCGGGGATGGGCACAGATACGCAGTATTTT. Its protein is CASSHRLAGMGTDTQYF.